The next 23 T cell receptor beta chains were all read from a single sample in a study of CD8 T cells in ankylosing spondylitis. These receptors' antigens are unknown. TCRdb re-called the 5' RACE reads through MiXCR, storing one row per CDR3 protein. The repertoire has 390,000 or so distinct CDR3 sequences, about 22% of them found once; the top ten carry less than 20%. The study's findings and limits: For ankylosing spondylitis blood, a TCR beta motif of seven to nine highly homologous variants appeared characteristic.

The specimen was blood, either unsorted or a sorted T cell fraction (not recorded which). The receptors were sampled from a male donor with ankylosing spondylitis.

The chain recombines TRBV28 with TRBJ1-1; the D is unclear. The germline gives CDR1 MDHEN, CDR2 SYDVKM. Between the trimmed V and J ends, which lost 5 bases and 0 bases, there was a span of 13 bases. The length of the CDR3 is 15 residues. CDR3 sequence (DNA): TGTGCCAGCAGTACGGGAACACGACTGAACACTGAAGCTTTCTTT. Translated, it gives CASSTGTRLNTEAFF.

V and J are TRBV12-3 or TRBV12-4 and TRBJ2-7; D is possibly TRBD1 (6 bases). V shed 3 bases and J shed 4 bases, with 10 bases lying between them. The CDR3 has 13 amino acids. The DNA for the CDR3 is TGTGCCAGCAGTTTCGACAGGCTATACGAGCAGTACTTC. The encoded protein is CASSFDRLYEQYF.

This clonotype was seen a few times. V is TRBV20-1 and J is TRBJ1-6, with TRBD1 identical over 7 bases. Trimming removed 2 bases from V and 5 bases from J; junction bases left unmatched: 3. This CDR3 has 14 amino acids. In germline, CDR1 is DFQATT, CDR2 SNEGSKA (reference sequence). CDR3 nucleotide sequence: TGCAGTGCTAGAAGGGACAGTGATAATTCACCCCTCCACTTT. Its translation is CSARRDSDNSPLHF.

This clonotype came up many times. The chain combines TRBV12-3 or TRBV12-4 with TRBJ2-1; D is perhaps TRBD2 (6 bases). The CDR3 length is 16 residues. V gave up 6 bases and J gave up 7 bases, with 22 bases separating them. The CDR3 DNA sequence: TGTGCCAGCAGCCCTGGGTCCGGGGGTGAGGGGAATGAGCAGTTCTTC. Its protein product is CASSPGSGGEGNEQFF.

The rearrangement uses TRBV7-2 and TRBJ2-7, with D possibly TRBD2 on 6 matching bases. Germline assignment: CDR1 SGHTA and CDR2 FQGNSA. V was pared by 4 bases and J by 2 bases, with 15 bases between. The CDR3 loop spans 15 amino acids. The CDR3 sequence: CASSSGVAAAYEQYF. DNA for the CDR3: TGTGCCAGCAGCTCCGGTGTAGCGGCAGCCTACGAGCAGTACTTC.

This chain links TRBV11-2 with TRBJ2-1; 16 bases agree with TRBD2. J was trimmed by 15 bases and V by 4 bases; bases with no gene match: 6. Per the germline V gene, CDR1 is SGHAT and CDR2 is FQNNGV. This CDR3 comprises 14 residues. As DNA, the CDR3 is TGTGCCAGCAGCTCGGGACTAGCGGGAGGGTTTGGGTTCTTC. Translated, it gives CASSSGLAGGFGFF.

This clonotype has a handful of counts. The V and J genes are TRBV6-1 and TRBJ2-5; D call uncertain. Germline CDR1 reads MNHNS; CDR2 reads SASEGT. The CDR3 contains 14 residues. The germline V and J ends were trimmed by 2 bases and 0 bases, with 7 bases remaining between them. CDR3 residues: CASSEQAHQETQYF. Written as DNA, the CDR3 is TGTGCCAGCAGTGAACAAGCGCACCAAGAGACCCAGTACTTC.

This clonotype was counted ten times or more. The V and J genes are TRBV2 and TRBJ2-2, with TRBD2 matching 9 bases. The germline V gene encodes CDR1 SNHLY and CDR2 FYNNEI. The CDR3 has 21 residues. Germline trimming cut 4 bases from V and 4 bases from J; bases unmatched to any gene: 22. DNA of the CDR3: TGTGCCAGCAGTGGGAGTAAGGTAGCGGGAGTGGGTGCCCGAGGCACCGGGGAGCTGTTTTTT. It specifies CASSGSKVAGVGARGTGELFF.

The chain couples TRBV5-1 to TRBJ1-3, with no clear D. The CDR3 length is 15 residues. V was cut by 0 bases and J by 2 bases, with 9 bases left in between. Germline values: CDR1 SGHRS, CDR2 YFSETQ. CDR3 DNA sequence: TGCGCCAGCAGCTTGGGCACCTCTCCTGGAAACACCATATATTTT. Translation: CASSLGTSPGNTIYF.

The V gene is TRBV9, the J gene TRBJ2-3; 8 nucleotides line up with TRBD2. Germline assignment: CDR1 SGDLS and CDR2 YYNGEE. After removal of 2 bases from V and 5 bases from J, the junction contained 7 bases not matched to a gene. This CDR3 spans 15 amino acids. As DNA, the CDR3 is TGTGCCAGCAGCGTTGGCGGGAGGTTGCTAGATACGCAGTATTTT. Amino acid sequence: CASSVGGRLLDTQYF.

The chain employs TRBV12-3 or TRBV12-4 and TRBJ1-6, with TRBD1 as a possible D gene (6 bases). The CDR3 extends over 13 amino acids. Trimming took 6 bases from V and 9 from J, leaving 12 bases between them. The CDR3 bases are TGTGCCAGCAGCAACCAACAGGGTTCACCCCTCCACTTT. Amino acid sequence: CASSNQQGSPLHF.

J is TRBJ2-2 and V is TRBV2; no definite D call. Germline V gene data show CDR1 as SNHLY and CDR2 as FYNNEI. V was shortened by 6 bases and J by 7 bases, with 6 bases between the two germline ends. The CDR3 runs 11 residues. CDR3: CASRVGGELFF. DNA of the CDR3: TGTGCCAGCAGGGTTGGCGGGGAGCTGTTTTTT.

This clonotype came up a few times. The rearrangement links TRBV7-9 to TRBJ2-2; D is undetermined. This CDR3 spans 14 amino acids. Germline-derived CDR1 and CDR2 are SEHNR and FQNEAQ (reference sequence). Trimming pared 6 bases from V and 1 base from J, leaving 9 bases between. CDR3 amino acids: CASRRQGNTGELFF. The CDR3, as DNA: TGTGCCAGCAGGCGCCAAGGGAACACCGGGGAGCTGTTTTTT.

J is TRBJ2-5 and V is TRBV7-9, with 7 bases aligning to TRBD1. V shed 5 bases, J shed 5 bases, and the junction held 11 bases outside the gene matches. Germline CDR1 reads SEHNR; CDR2 reads FQNEAQ (reference sequence). The CDR3 length is 15 residues. The CDR3 DNA reads TGTGCCAGCAGCCAATCGGGTCGACAGGGCGAGACCCAGTACTTC. Its protein is CASSQSGRQGETQYF.

The chain combines TRBV7-2 with TRBJ2-7; possibly TRBD2 for D (6 bases). Trimming took 5 bases from V and 0 from J, leaving 11 bases between them. CDR1 and CDR2 (germline): SGHTA, FQGNSA. The CDR3 length is 14 residues. The CDR3 reads CASSRDLSSYEQYF. As DNA, the CDR3 is TGTGCCAGCAGCCGGGACTTGTCCTCCTACGAGCAGTACTTC. Full variable domain (remainder filled in from reference TRBV7-2 and TRBJ2-7): GAGVSQSPSNKVTEKGKDVELRCDPISGHTALYWYRQSLGQGLEFLIYFQGNSAPDKSGLPSDRFSAERTGGSVSTLTIQRTQQEDSAVYLCASSRDLSSYEQYFGPGTRLTVT.

This chain connects TRBV29-1 to TRBJ1-1; 9 bases line up with TRBD1. J was trimmed by 1 base and V by 6 bases; bases with no gene match: 3. The CDR3 contains 13 residues. CDR1 and CDR2 (germline): SQVTM, ANQGSEA. Written as DNA, the CDR3 is TGCAGCGTCCGACAGGGGGGGAACACTGAAGCTTTCTTT. Its translation is CSVRQGGNTEAFF.

The chain couples TRBV7-2 to TRBJ1-5; 8 positions match TRBD1. The CDR3 extends over 16 amino acids. The V gene end was trimmed by 5 bases and the J gene end by 2 bases; junction bases not matched to a gene: 8. In germline, CDR1 is SGHTA, CDR2 FQGNSA. The CDR3 is CASSKWTGLGNQPQHF. The CDR3 DNA is TGTGCCAGCAGCAAATGGACAGGGCTGGGCAATCAGCCCCAGCATTTT.

This clonotype was seen a few times. The rearrangement uses TRBV4-1 and TRBJ2-1, with a tentative D call TRBD2 (5 bases). CDR3 size: 14 residues. The germline V gene encodes CDR1 MGHRA and CDR2 YSYEKL. The V gene lost 8 bases and the J gene lost 1 base, with 12 bases spanning the gap. The CDR3 loop is CASDNGISYNEQFF. CDR3 coding DNA: TGCGCCAGCGATAACGGGATTTCCTACAATGAGCAGTTCTTC.

This chain links TRBV5-1 with TRBJ2-3; 9 nucleotides line up with TRBD2. There are 16 residues in the CDR3. V shed 5 bases, J shed 2 bases, and the junction held 9 bases outside the gene matches. CDR1 and CDR2 from the germline V gene are SGHRS and YFSETQ. Here the CDR3 DNA reads TGCGCCAGCAGGGTCAGGCTAGCGGGACTCACAGATACGCAGTATTTT. The encoded protein is CASRVRLAGLTDTQYF.

This chain links TRBV7-2 with TRBJ1-1; no firm D call. V was trimmed by 1 base and J by 3 bases, leaving 9 bases between them. The CDR3 runs 14 residues. The germline V gene encodes CDR1 SGHTA and CDR2 FQGNSA. The CDR3 DNA sequence: TGTGCCAGCAGCTTAGAGGGAGGATACACTGAAGCTTTCTTT. Translation: CASSLEGGYTEAFF.

This chain joins TRBV29-1 and TRBJ2-1; perhaps TRBD2 as D (6 bases). V was trimmed by 6 bases and J by 1 base, leaving 16 bases between them. This CDR3 spans 15 amino acids. Germline-derived CDR1 and CDR2 are SQVTM and ANQGSEA. For the CDR3, the DNA is TGCAGCGTCAATAGCGGAGTCAGGTCCTACAATGAGCAGTTCTTC. Translated, it gives CSVNSGVRSYNEQFF.

This clonotype was detected once. V gene TRBV28 combines with J gene TRBJ1-5, with a tentative D call TRBD1 (6 bases). CDR3 length: 16 residues. Trimming removed 7 bases from V and 5 bases from J, with 21 bases in between. The germline V gene has CDR1 MDHEN and CDR2 SYDVKM. Here the CDR3 reads CASTPLGQGFDQPQHF. The CDR3 coding sequence is TGTGCCAGCACCCCCCTGGGGCAGGGGTTCGATCAGCCCCAGCATTTT.

This clonotype was counted many times. This chain connects TRBV5-1 to TRBJ2-1; TRBD1 aligns across 7 bases. Losses at the gene ends were 4 bases for V and 10 bases for J; bases not matched to a gene: 11. Germline V gene lookup returns CDR1 SGHRS and CDR2 YFSETQ. CDR3 size: 14 residues. The DNA of the CDR3 is TGCGCCAGCAGCAGGGGACAGAGTCCCGGAGAGCAGTTCTTC. Protein product: CASSRGQSPGEQFF.